The subject of this entry is one T cell receptor beta chain. Its antigen is unidentified. This entry is derived from a study of beta chain features in type 1 diabetes. The V gene's germline CDR1 is MNHNS and CDR2 SASEGT. The CDR3 is 16 residues long. Trimming left V 1 base short and J 0 bases short, with 10 bases between. General study results and limits: TCRB CDR3s were moderately but significantly shorter in Type 1 diabetes patients in all four CD4+ subsets.

Every isolated RNA sample was fully reverse transcribed, so sequencing captured expressed TCRB transcripts. The protocol was immunoSEQ multiplex PCR, while the TCRdb copy is restricted to in-frame clones and leaves out a portion. There are about 700,000 clones in the sample; around 15% occur only once, and approximately 0.021% lies in the top ten. The sample consisted of naive CD4+ T cells from blood. This chain uses TRBV6-1 with TRBJ1-5; D unresolved. The receptor was derived from a man younger than 35 with type 1 diabetes. CDR3 coding DNA: TGTGCCAGCAGTGAAGGCGAACGAGTTAGCAATCAGCCCCAGCATTTT. This sequence encodes CASSEGERVSNQPQHF.